This T cell receptor beta chain is drawn from a study of control samples from healthy donors and cancer patients. Germline V CDR1 and CDR2: SGHTA, FQGNSA. V lost 11 bases and J lost 5, with 24 bases in between. This CDR3 has 15 amino acids. Some clones are missing from TCRdb's copy, which holds only in-frame ones; the method was immunoSEQ multiplex PCR. The sample has around 150,000 clones, 85% to 95% seen once. This TCR was recovered from a woman aged 35 to 49 in good health. The chain carries TRBV7-2 and TRBJ1-1; D possibly corresponds to TRBD1 (6 bases). Specimen: blood. CDR3 sequence reads: CAETLQAGVGTEAFF. Written as DNA, the CDR3 is TGTGCCGAGACCTTGCAGGCAGGGGTTGGGACTGAAGCTTTCTTT.